The rows below give T cell receptor beta chains drawn from one sample of a study of T cells in Graves' hyperthyroidism and ophthalmopathy. One entry per CDR3 protein, called by TCRdb with MiXCR from the multiplex PCR reads. This table has hundreds of thousands of distinct CDR3 sequences, 15% to 20% appearing once. The sequenced sample consisted of blood. These receptors all stem from a woman aged 25 to 39 with Graves' hyperthyroidism. Each CDR3 is given with its conserved first and last residue. The D gene is left open where the match is weak. Clone size is shown for a subset of rows, as once, few, many or a class of expanded clone.

V gene: TRBV3-1
J gene: TRBJ1-1
clone size: many
D gene: TRBD1
CDR3 protein: CASSQEGTGGTEAFF
CDR3 DNA: TGTGCCAGCAGCCAAGAGGGGACAGGGGGCACTGAAGCTTTCTTT

V gene: TRBV4-2
J gene: TRBJ2-1
clone size: few
D gene: TRBD2
CDR3 protein: CASSQDIGRVEQFF
CDR3 DNA: TGTGCCAGCAGCCAAGATATCGGGAGGGTTGAGCAGTTCTTC

V gene: TRBV6-2/TRBV6-3
J gene: TRBJ2-7
clone size: NA
D gene: TRBD2
CDR3 protein: CASTRNGLAGVYEQYF
CDR3 DNA: TGTGCCAGCACCCGCAACGGGCTAGCGGGAGTATACGAGCAGTACTTC

V gene: TRBV6-2/TRBV6-3
J gene: TRBJ1-4
clone size: once
D gene: NA
CDR3 protein: CASSPEYSRQVLFF
CDR3 DNA: TGTGCCAGCAGCCCCGAATACTCCAGACAGGTTCTGTTTTTT

V gene: TRBV6-1
J gene: TRBJ1-6
clone size: NA
D gene: NA
CDR3 protein: CASSLVSPNSPLHF
CDR3 DNA: TGTGCCAGCAGTTTAGTCTCCCCAAATTCACCCCTCCACTTT

V gene: TRBV6-1
J gene: TRBJ2-1
clone size: few
D gene: NA
CDR3 protein: CASNLGGGSYNEQFF
CDR3 DNA: TGTGCCAGCAATCTAGGGGGGGGATCCTACAATGAGCAGTTCTTC

V gene: TRBV7-9
J gene: TRBJ2-5
clone size: NA
D gene: TRBD2
CDR3 protein: CASSSTTSGFGETQYF
CDR3 DNA: TGTGCCAGCAGCTCCACGACTAGCGGTTTTGGTGAGACCCAGTACTTC

V gene: TRBV25-1
J gene: TRBJ2-1
clone size: many
D gene: NA
CDR3 protein: CASSGPIRGNEQFF
CDR3 DNA: TGTGCCAGCAGTGGCCCGATCAGGGGTAATGAGCAGTTCTTC

V gene: TRBV6-1
J gene: TRBJ2-3
clone size: NA
D gene: NA
CDR3 protein: CASSPRAGPDTQYF
CDR3 DNA: TGTGCCAGCAGTCCCAGGGCGGGCCCAGATACGCAGTATTTT

V gene: TRBV27
J gene: TRBJ1-6
clone size: few
D gene: NA
CDR3 protein: CASSFENSPLHF
CDR3 DNA: TGTGCCAGCAGTTTTGAGAATTCACCCCTCCACTTT

V gene: TRBV2
J gene: TRBJ2-3
clone size: many
D gene: NA
CDR3 protein: CASSESGYRGDTQYF
CDR3 DNA: TGTGCCAGCAGTGAATCAGGGTATCGTGGAGATACGCAGTATTTT

V gene: TRBV5-6
J gene: TRBJ2-1
clone size: few
D gene: NA
CDR3 protein: CASSARARNEQFF
CDR3 DNA: TGTGCCAGCAGCGCCAGGGCTAGAAATGAGCAGTTCTTC

V gene: TRBV5-5
J gene: TRBJ2-5
clone size: many
D gene: TRBD2
CDR3 protein: CASSLAGVTVQETQYF
CDR3 DNA: TGTGCCAGCAGTTTAGCGGGAGTTACTGTACAAGAGACCCAGTACTTC

V gene: TRBV7-3
J gene: TRBJ2-3
clone size: NA
D gene: TRBD2
CDR3 protein: CASSQTSGADTQYF
CDR3 DNA: TGTGCCAGCAGCCAAACTAGCGGGGCGGATACGCAGTATTTT

V gene: TRBV5-5
J gene: TRBJ1-1
clone size: few
D gene: NA
CDR3 protein: CASSLLIMNTEAFF
CDR3 DNA: TGTGCCAGCAGCTTGCTCATCATGAACACTGAAGCTTTCTTT

V gene: TRBV30
J gene: TRBJ1-1
clone size: many
D gene: NA
CDR3 protein: CAWNTVNTEAFF
CDR3 DNA: TGTGCCTGGAACACGGTGAACACTGAAGCTTTCTTT

V gene: TRBV6-1
J gene: TRBJ1-4
clone size: many
D gene: NA
CDR3 protein: CASSKQGQATNEKLFF
CDR3 DNA: TGTGCCAGCAGTAAACAGGGCCAGGCAACTAATGAAAAACTGTTTTTT

V gene: TRBV7-2
J gene: TRBJ2-5
clone size: many
D gene: NA
CDR3 protein: CASSLAGVETQYF
CDR3 DNA: TGTGCCAGCAGTTTGGCAGGGGTGGAGACCCAGTACTTC

V gene: TRBV20-1
J gene: TRBJ1-1
clone size: NA
D gene: TRBD1
CDR3 protein: CSATGELTEAFF
CDR3 DNA: TGCAGTGCCACAGGGGAATTGACTGAAGCTTTCTTT

V gene: TRBV27
J gene: TRBJ1-6
clone size: NA
D gene: NA
CDR3 protein: CASSSGVNSPLHF
CDR3 DNA: TGTGCCAGCAGTTCCGGAGTTAATTCACCCCTCCACTTT

V gene: TRBV12-3/TRBV12-4
J gene: TRBJ2-1
clone size: many
D gene: NA
CDR3 protein: CASSRLDNEQFF
CDR3 DNA: TGTGCCAGCAGTCGACTAGACAATGAGCAGTTCTTC

V gene: TRBV15
J gene: TRBJ1-6
clone size: NA
D gene: NA
CDR3 protein: CATSRDVWNSPLHF
CDR3 DNA: TGTGCCACCAGCAGGGACGTCTGGAATTCACCCCTCCACTTT

V gene: TRBV12-3/TRBV12-4
J gene: TRBJ2-1
clone size: NA
D gene: NA
CDR3 protein: CASSPRGGGTHNEQFF
CDR3 DNA: TGTGCCAGCAGCCCCCGAGGGGGGGGAACCCACAATGAGCAGTTCTTC

V gene: TRBV20-1
J gene: TRBJ2-4
clone size: few
D gene: NA
CDR3 protein: CSAREKRLAKNIQYF
CDR3 DNA: TGCAGTGCTAGAGAAAAGCGATTAGCCAAAAACATTCAGTACTTC